The clone carrying this T cell receptor beta chain was recorded only once. This specimen belongs to a study of blood T cell repertoires in COVID-19. Looking at the study overall: Both acute and convalescent COVID-19 samples were obtained from the United States, Italy and Spain. PBMCs, B-cell-depleted T cells, or T cells provided the cDNA or gDNA that made up the material.

V lost 7 bases and J 0 bases, leaving 16 bases between the germline ends. The CDR3 runs to 14 residues. In germline, CDR1 is SQVTM, CDR2 ANQGSEA. Per the original methods: The authors estimated nucleated cell counts from reference gene primer amplification. Repertoires were generated with immunoSEQ multiplex PCR, while TCRdb's copy carries only in-frame clones and drops some. V and J calls and clone size are as listed in that table; D and trimming were resolved from the DNA. The profile shows about 130,000 clones, roughly 87% of them singletons. The clonotype comes from an elderly woman with acute or convalescent COVID-19. The rearrangement links TRBV29-1 to TRBJ2-7; TRBD1 is a possible D gene (8 bases). The sample was peripheral blood. As DNA, the CDR3 is TGCAGCGCCGCGGGGGACAGGAGCTCCTACGAGCAGTACTTC. It encodes CSAAGDRSSYEQYF.